The 24 T cell receptor beta chains given below trace back to one sample, sequenced in a study of beta chain features in type 1 diabetes. The isolated RNA, all of it, was reverse transcribed, so expressed TCRB transcripts were what got sequenced. Data came from immunoSEQ multiplex PCR; TCRdb stores just in-frame clones and leaves some out. The table has about 930,000 clones, 15% to 20% seen once. The source material was naive CD4+ T cells from blood. The origin of the receptors is a woman between 18 and 29 years old in good health.

The V and J genes are TRBV29-1 and TRBJ1-1, with D maybe TRBD1 (5 bases). The germline V gene has CDR1 SQVTM and CDR2 ANQGSEA. Trimming removed 4 bases at V and 12 bases at J, with 15 bases between. CDR3 length equals 11 residues. This CDR3 reads CSVVGTFGPFF. The CDR3 coding sequence is TGCAGCGTTGTGGGGACGTTCGGGCCTTTCTTT.

The V and J genes are TRBV5-1 and TRBJ2-2; D possibly matches TRBD1 or TRBD2 (5 bases each). CDR1 and CDR2 (germline): SGHRS, YFSETQ. V gave up 4 bases and J gave up 1 base, with 20 bases separating them. The CDR3 consists of 18 residues. CDR3 nucleotide sequence: TGCGCCAGCAGCCCGCCTCCGGGGCGGGCGGGGAACACCGGGGAGCTGTTTTTT. This gives the protein CASSPPPGRAGNTGELFF.

This clone came up a few times. This chain connects TRBV11-3 to TRBJ2-1, with a possible D match to TRBD2 (6 bases). This CDR3 has 15 residues. Germline assignment: CDR1 SGHNT and CDR2 YENEEA. The V end was cut by 5 bases, the J end by 5 bases, with 16 bases between. In DNA form, the CDR3 reads TGTGCCAGCAGCCCCCAACCCGGGAGCAACAATGAGCAGTTCTTC. It translates to CASSPQPGSNNEQFF.

The V call is TRBV29-1, the J call TRBJ1-1; tentative D call: TRBD1 (6 bases). The CDR3 covers 11 residues. V lost 6 bases, J lost 8 bases, and 13 bases lay in between. Germline CDR1 is SQVTM and CDR2 is ANQGSEA. CDR3 region: CSVARGTEAFF. The CDR3 DNA reads as TGCAGCGTGGCGAGGGGGACCGAAGCTTTCTTT.

This clone was observed a few times. Other nucleotide sequences in the sample specify the same CDR3. The chain combines TRBV4-3 with TRBJ2-3; D gene ambiguous. Trimming stripped 0 bases from V and 6 bases from J, with 4 bases between. CDR1 and CDR2 (germline): LGHNA, YSLEER. The CDR3 totals 12 residues. CDR3 nucleotides: TGCGCCAGCAGCCAAGATGGGGATACGCAGTATTTT. Amino acids: CASSQDGDTQYF.

This clone was seen more than once but under ten times. V is TRBV28 and J is TRBJ2-2; D could derive from TRBD1 or TRBD2 (5 bases each). The CDR3 runs to 14 residues. With 2 bases removed from V and 3 bases from J, the gap between germline ends came to 7 bases. Germline CDR1 and CDR2: MDHEN and SYDVKM. CDR3 sequence: CASSLVGDTGELFF. Here the CDR3 DNA reads TGTGCCAGCAGTTTAGTGGGGGACACCGGGGAGCTGTTTTTT.

This clone came up a few times. V usage is TRBV27 and J usage is TRBJ2-7, with a weak D call TRBD2 (5 bases). The V and J ends lost 5 bases and 6 bases respectively, with 17 bases between them. The CDR3 totals 14 residues. Germline CDR1 reads MNHEY; CDR2 reads SMNVEV (reference sequence). CDR3 sequence (DNA): TGTGCCAGCAGTCCCACCCGGACGGCGGGCGAGCAGTACTTC. Translating gives CASSPTRTAGEQYF.

This clone came up a few times. V is TRBV2 and J is TRBJ2-1; D ambiguous. V lost 7 bases and J 1 base, leaving 8 bases between the germline ends. Germline V CDR1 and CDR2: SNHLY, FYNNEI. The CDR3 loop spans 13 amino acids. CDR3 bases: TGTGCCAGCACGTCTAGGTCCTACAATGAGCAGTTCTTC. Translating it yields CASTSRSYNEQFF.

This chain links TRBV27 with TRBJ2-2; D is undetermined. The germline CDR1 and CDR2 sequences are MNHEY and SMNVEV (reference sequence). CDR3 length: 19 residues. The V and J ends lost 1 base and 4 bases respectively, with 22 bases between them. The CDR3 region is CASSLFAHYREGGTGELFF. The CDR3 DNA follows: TGTGCCAGCAGTTTATTCGCACACTATAGGGAAGGTGGCACCGGGGAGCTGTTTTTT.

Only a few counts were recorded for this clone. The V call is TRBV29-1, the J call TRBJ2-7; 11 positions match TRBD2. Germline loops: CDR1 SQVTM, CDR2 ANQGSEA. V shed 6 bases and J 2 bases; nucleotides not matched to a gene: 9. This CDR3 is built from 15 residues. The DNA of the CDR3 is TGCAGCGTGCGGGCGACTAGCGGGACCGCCTACGAGCAGTACTTC. Protein: CSVRATSGTAYEQYF.

Concerning this clone: At the DNA level, this CDR3 is encoded by other sequences in the same sample as well. V usage is TRBV18 and J usage is TRBJ1-5; no clear D gene. Germline V gene sequence: CDR1 KGHSH, CDR2 LQKENI. CDR3 length equals 14 residues. V was shortened by 3 bases and J by 2 bases, with 8 bases between the two germline ends. CDR3 amino acids: CASSPGQGNQPQHF. For the CDR3, the DNA is TGTGCCAGCTCACCCGGCCAGGGCAATCAGCCCCAGCATTTT.

V is TRBV25-1 and J is TRBJ1-2; 9 nucleotides align to TRBD1. The V segment lost 1 base and the J segment 8 bases; nucleotides outside the gene matches: 11. The CDR3 is made up of 16 amino acids. CDR1 and CDR2 (germline): MGHDK, SYGVNS. CDR3 protein: CASSEFSPRQGGGYTF. The CDR3 bases are TGTGCCAGCAGTGAATTCTCCCCTCGACAGGGGGGGGGCTACACCTTC.

V is TRBV5-1 and J is TRBJ1-1, with TRBD1 as a possible D gene (5 bases). Trimming took 5 bases from V and 3 from J, leaving 8 bases between them. The CDR3 sequence is 12 residues long. Germline CDR1 is SGHRS and CDR2 is YFSETQ. CDR3 in DNA: TGCGCCAGCAGTGGGGGGGACACTGAAGCTTTCTTT. Encoded protein: CASSGGDTEAFF.

This sequence joins TRBV7-9 and TRBJ1-1; D is unresolved. The CDR3 runs 14 residues. V lost 1 base and J 5 bases, leaving 11 bases between the germline ends. Germline CDR1 and CDR2: SEHNR and FQNEAQ (reference sequence). The CDR3 protein is CASSLVPGGTEAFF. The CDR3 bases are TGTGCCAGCAGCTTAGTGCCAGGAGGGACTGAAGCTTTCTTT.

This clone has more than one count but fewer than ten. V gene TRBV7-8 combines with J gene TRBJ1-4; D gene unclear. The CDR3 sequence is 16 residues long. Trimming removed 3 bases from V and 3 bases from J, with 14 bases in between. In germline, CDR1 is SGHVS, CDR2 FQNEAQ. In nucleotides, the CDR3 is TGTGCCAGCAGCTTCCGAGAAAACGGGGCTAATGAAAAACTGTTTTTT. Translating gives CASSFRENGANEKLFF. The full variable domain, completed using reference TRBV7-8 and TRBJ1-4, is GAGVSQSPRYKVAKRGQDVALRCDPISGHVSLFWYQQALGQGPEFLTYFQNEAQLDKSGLPSDRFFAERPEGSVSTLKIQRTQQEDSAVYLCASSFRENGANEKLFFGSGTQLSVL.

This clone was counted only a few times. The chain joins TRBV5-1 to TRBJ2-7; 8 bases match TRBD1. The CDR3 is 14 amino acids. V lost 0 bases, J lost 9 bases, and 8 bases stayed unmatched. Germline V gene data show CDR1 as SGHRS and CDR2 as YFSETQ. In nucleotides, the CDR3 is TGCGCCAGCAGCTTGGAGGGGACAGGATTGATGCAGTACTTC. It codes for CASSLEGTGLMQYF.

The chain employs TRBV7-2 and TRBJ1-3; TRBD1 matches at 7 bases. Unmatched junction bases numbered 4, after V lost 2 bases and J lost 0 bases. CDR1 and CDR2 (germline): SGHTA, FQGNSA. The CDR3 is 16 amino acids. DNA for the CDR3: TGTGCCAGCAGCTTATCCTCAGGGGGCTCTGGAAACACCATATATTTT. Translating it yields CASSLSSGGSGNTIYF.

About this clone itself: This could be a read error, since a much larger clone is one nucleotide away. Other DNA sequences in this sample translate to the same CDR3. The chain is built from TRBV7-9 and TRBJ2-1, with D unclear. V gave up 2 bases and J gave up 7 bases, with 3 bases separating them. The CDR3 is 11 residues long. Germline V lookup: CDR1 SEHNR, CDR2 FQNEAQ (reference sequence). The DNA for the CDR3 is TGTGCCAGCAGCTTATTTAATGAGCAGTTCTTC. Its translation is CASSLFNEQFF. Full variable domain (missing parts from reference TRBV7-9 and TRBJ2-1): DTGVSQNPRHKITKRGQNVTFRCDPISEHNRLYWYRQTLGQGPEFLTYFQNEAQLEKSRLLSDRFSAERPKGSFSTLEIQRTEQGDSAMYLCASSLFNEQFFGPGTRLTVL.

For this clone: Different DNA sequences within this sample yield the same CDR3. This CDR3 is CASSLVGSSYEQYF. The CDR3 DNA reads TGTGCCAGCAGCTTAGTTGGTAGTTCCTACGAGCAGTACTTC. The chain is built from TRBV7-2 and TRBJ2-7, with unresolved D. There are 14 residues in the CDR3. The V gene lost 1 base and the J gene lost 1 base, with 8 bases spanning the gap. The germline gives CDR1 SGHTA, CDR2 FQGNSA.

This chain links TRBV5-6 with TRBJ2-1; the match to TRBD2 covers 11 bases. The trim removed 1 base at V and 5 bases at J, leaving 5 bases unmatched. The germline CDR1 and CDR2 sequences are SGHDT and YYEEEE. This CDR3 contains 16 residues. In nucleotides, the CDR3 is TGTGCCAGCAGCTTGTTTAGCGGGAGGGTACACAATGAGCAGTTCTTC. This gives the protein CASSLFSGRVHNEQFF.

J is TRBJ1-5 and V is TRBV28; tentatively, D is TRBD1 (6 bases). V was trimmed by 5 bases and J by 0 bases, leaving 29 bases between them. CDR1 MDHEN and CDR2 SYDVKM come from the germline V gene. This CDR3 has 21 residues. The CDR3 loop is CASSPSAIRGGKGVSNQPQHF. CDR3 nucleotide sequence: TGTGCCAGCAGTCCAAGCGCCATCAGGGGCGGAAAAGGGGTTAGCAATCAGCCCCAGCATTTT.

This clone came up a few times. The chain uses TRBV7-9 and TRBJ2-7, with D maybe TRBD2 (5 bases). The ends were cut back, 6 bases at V and 5 bases at J, with 23 bases in the middle. This CDR3 region has 16 residues. Looked up from germline, CDR1 is SEHNR and CDR2 is FQNEAQ (reference sequence). The CDR3 protein is CASSSPGLATGNEQYF. As DNA, the CDR3 is TGTGCCAGCAGTTCCCCCGGTTTAGCGACGGGGAACGAGCAGTACTTC.

The CDR3 nucleotides read TGTGCCAGCAGGATAGAACAGGTGGCTGGTGGCATTCAGTACTTC. This encodes CASRIEQVAGGIQYF. The chain employs TRBV2 and TRBJ2-4; D is perhaps TRBD1 (5 bases). Germline V gene data show CDR1 as SNHLY and CDR2 as FYNNEI. The V and J ends lost 6 bases and 9 bases respectively, with 21 bases between them. This CDR3 is 15 amino acids long.

This clone was seen only a few times. The chain joins TRBV15 to TRBJ2-7, with 9 bases that match TRBD1. The trim removed 0 bases at V and 5 bases at J, leaving 14 bases unmatched. Germline lookup yields CDR1 LNHNV and CDR2 YYDKDF (reference sequence). This CDR3 region has 18 residues. The CDR3 DNA is TGTGCCACCAGCAGAGATCGGGCGGGGACAGGGCGTTTCGACGAGCAGTACTTC. It specifies CATSRDRAGTGRFDEQYF.